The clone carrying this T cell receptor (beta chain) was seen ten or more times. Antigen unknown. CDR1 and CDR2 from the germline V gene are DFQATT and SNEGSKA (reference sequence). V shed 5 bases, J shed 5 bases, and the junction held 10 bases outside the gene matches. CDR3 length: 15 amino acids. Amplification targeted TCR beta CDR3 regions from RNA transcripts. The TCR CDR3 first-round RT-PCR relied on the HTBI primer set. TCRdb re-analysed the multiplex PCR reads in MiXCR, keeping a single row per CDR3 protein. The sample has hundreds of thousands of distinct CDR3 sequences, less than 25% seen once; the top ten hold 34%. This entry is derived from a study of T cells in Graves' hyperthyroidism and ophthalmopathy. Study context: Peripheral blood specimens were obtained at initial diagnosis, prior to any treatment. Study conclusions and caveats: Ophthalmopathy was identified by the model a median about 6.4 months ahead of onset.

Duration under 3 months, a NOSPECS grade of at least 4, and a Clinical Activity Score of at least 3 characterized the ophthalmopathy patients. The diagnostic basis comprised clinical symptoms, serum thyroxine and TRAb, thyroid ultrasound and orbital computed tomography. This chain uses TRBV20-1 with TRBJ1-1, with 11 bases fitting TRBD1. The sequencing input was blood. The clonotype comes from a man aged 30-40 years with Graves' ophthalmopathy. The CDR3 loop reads CSALPPGTGGTEAFF. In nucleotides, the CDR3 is TGCAGTGCTCTCCCGCCAGGGACAGGGGGTACTGAAGCTTTCTTT.